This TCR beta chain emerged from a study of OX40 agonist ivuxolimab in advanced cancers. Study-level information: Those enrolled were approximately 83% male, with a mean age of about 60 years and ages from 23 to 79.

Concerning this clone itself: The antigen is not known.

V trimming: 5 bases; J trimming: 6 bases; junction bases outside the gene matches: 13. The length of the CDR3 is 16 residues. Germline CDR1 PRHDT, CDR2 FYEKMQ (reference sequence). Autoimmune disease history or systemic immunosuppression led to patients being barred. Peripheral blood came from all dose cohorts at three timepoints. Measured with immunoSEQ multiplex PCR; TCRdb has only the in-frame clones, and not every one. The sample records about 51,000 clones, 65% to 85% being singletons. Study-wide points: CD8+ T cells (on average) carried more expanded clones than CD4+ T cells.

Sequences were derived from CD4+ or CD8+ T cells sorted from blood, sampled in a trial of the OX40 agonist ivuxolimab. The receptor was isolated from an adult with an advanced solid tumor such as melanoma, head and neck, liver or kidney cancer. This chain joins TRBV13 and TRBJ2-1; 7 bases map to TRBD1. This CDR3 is CASSQFGPRGPNEQFF. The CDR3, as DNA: TGTGCCAGCAGCCAATTCGGGCCGAGGGGGCCCAATGAGCAGTTCTTC.